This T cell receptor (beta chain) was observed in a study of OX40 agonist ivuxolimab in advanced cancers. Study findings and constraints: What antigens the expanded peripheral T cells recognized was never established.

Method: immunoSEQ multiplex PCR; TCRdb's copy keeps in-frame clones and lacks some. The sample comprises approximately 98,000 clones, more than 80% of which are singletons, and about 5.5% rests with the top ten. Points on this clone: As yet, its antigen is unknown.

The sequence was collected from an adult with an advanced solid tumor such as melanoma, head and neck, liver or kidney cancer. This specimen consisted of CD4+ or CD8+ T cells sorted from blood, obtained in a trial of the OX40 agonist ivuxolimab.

The DNA for the CDR3 is TGTGCCAGCAGCTTAGCGGGCGGGAAACAAGAGACCCAGTACTTC. Translated, it gives CASSLAGGKQETQYF. The chain joins TRBV7-2 to TRBJ2-5; D is perhaps TRBD2 (6 bases). Trimming shortened V by 0 bases and J by 2 bases, and 10 bases separated the two germline ends. CDR1 and CDR2 from the germline V gene are SGHTA and FQGNSA. The CDR3 contains 15 residues.